This passage covers 21 T cell receptor beta chains from one sample sequenced in a study of blood T cell repertoires in COVID-19. The data were produced by immunoSEQ multiplex PCR, yet TCRdb's version contains in-frame clones alone and is incomplete. The sample shows approximately 150,000 clones, more than 65% of them seen only once. The sample taken for sequencing was peripheral blood. The receptors derive from a man in his sixties with acute or convalescent COVID-19.

The V call is TRBV25-1, the J call TRBJ2-7, with TRBD1 matching 10 bases. V lost 4 bases to trimming and J lost 4 bases; unmatched junction nucleotides: 4. From germline, CDR1 is MGHDK and CDR2 SYGVNS. The length of the CDR3 is 14 residues. The CDR3 DNA follows: TGTGCCAGCAGTGGGGACAGGGGAGGGTACGAGCAGTACTTC. It translates to CASSGDRGGYEQYF.

The count of this clone is one. This chain connects TRBV11-2 to TRBJ2-2; a possible D gene is TRBD2 (5 bases). Trimming shortened V by 2 bases and J by 8 bases, and 9 bases separated the two germline ends. CDR1 is SGHAT, CDR2 FQNNGV, per germline. The CDR3 runs 13 residues. In DNA, the CDR3 is TGTGCCAGCAGCTTATCCGGGGTGGGGGAGCTGTTTTTT. This sequence encodes CASSLSGVGELFF.

CDR3 residues: CASSRTSGRAINTGELFF. CDR3 nucleotides: TGTGCCAGCTCAAGGACTAGCGGGAGGGCCATTAACACCGGGGAGCTGTTTTTT. V gene TRBV11-2 combines with J gene TRBJ2-2; 15 positions agree with TRBD2. The germline V gene encodes CDR1 SGHAT and CDR2 FQNNGV. V dropped 8 bases and J dropped 2; count of bases not matched to a gene: 9. The CDR3 contains 18 residues.

This clone was counted many times. The chain links TRBV4-2 to TRBJ2-7; TRBD1 agrees at 8 bases. V lost 0 bases and J lost 3; bases outside the gene matches: 7. The CDR3 loop spans 16 amino acids. Germline CDR1 and CDR2: LGHNA and YNFKEQ. The CDR3 DNA follows: TGTGCCAGCAGCCAAGATAGCAGGACAGGGAGCTACGAGCAGTACTTC. It yields the protein CASSQDSRTGSYEQYF.

The genes are TRBV5-1 and TRBJ2-3; 10 nucleotides align to TRBD2. The germline V gene encodes CDR1 SGHRS and CDR2 YFSETQ. The junction had 5 bases not matched to a gene; V was cut back by 0 bases and J by 1 base. The CDR3 is made up of 17 amino acids. The CDR3 loop is CASSLVPSGSGTDTQYF. In DNA, the CDR3 is TGCGCCAGCAGCTTGGTTCCTAGCGGGAGTGGCACAGATACGCAGTATTTT.

The chain recombines TRBV2 with TRBJ1-5; 7 nucleotides agree with TRBD1. The CDR3 contains 13 residues. Germline V gene data show CDR1 as SNHLY and CDR2 as FYNNEI. The ends lost 6 bases at V and 3 bases at J; junction bases unmatched: 2. The CDR3: CASRTGFNQPQHF. CDR3 coding DNA: TGTGCCAGCAGGACAGGGTTCAATCAGCCCCAGCATTTT. The complete variable domain, with remaining parts taken from reference TRBV2 and TRBJ1-5, reads EPEVTQTPSHQVTQMGQEVILRCVPISNHLYFYWYRQILGQKVEFLVSFYNNEISEKSEIFDDQFSVERPDGSNFTLKIRSTKLEDSAMYFCASRTGFNQPQHFGDGTRLSIL.

The chain uses TRBV18 and TRBJ1-2; 8 bases are a match to TRBD1. The CDR3 is 16 residues long. Trimming removed 3 bases from V and 3 bases from J; junction bases left unmatched: 9. Germline CDR1 is KGHSH and CDR2 is LQKENI. The CDR3 here is CASSPRMGQADYGYTF. CDR3 bases: TGTGCCAGCTCACCGAGAATGGGACAGGCTGACTATGGCTACACCTTC. The full variable domain, rest sourced from reference TRBV18 and TRBJ1-2, is NAGVMQNPRHLVRRRGQEARLRCSPMKGHSHVYWYRQLPEEGLKFMVYLQKENIIDESGMPKERFSAEFPKEGPSILRIQQVVRGDSAAYFCASSPRMGQADYGYTFGSGTRLTVV.

To note about this clone: This same CDR3 is encoded by further DNA sequences in the sample. The chain recombines TRBV18 with TRBJ1-5; 7 nucleotides match TRBD1. The germline gives CDR1 KGHSH, CDR2 LQKENI. The CDR3 contains 15 residues. The junction had 4 bases not matched to a gene; V was cut back by 3 bases and J by 2 bases. CDR3 region: CASSPGGGGNQPQHF. The CDR3 DNA sequence: TGTGCCAGCTCACCCGGAGGGGGCGGCAATCAGCCCCAGCATTTT.

V and J are TRBV24-1 and TRBJ2-1; tentatively, D is TRBD1 (7 bases). V shed 0 bases and J shed 12 bases, with 20 bases lying between them. The germline V gene encodes CDR1 KGHDR and CDR2 SFDVKD. The CDR3 length is 16 residues. CDR3 bases: TGTGCCACCAGTGATTTGGCTCAGGGGGACCACGGGGGGCAGTTCTTC. It translates to CATSDLAQGDHGGQFF.

The J gene is TRBJ2-1, the V gene TRBV24-1; TRBD2 matches 10 bases. The CDR3 extends over 16 amino acids. Germline lookup yields CDR1 KGHDR and CDR2 SFDVKD. Germline trimming cut 4 bases from V and 11 bases from J; bases unmatched to any gene: 13. Here the CDR3 DNA reads TGTGCCACCAGTGACCCGGGGACTAGCGTGACGGACCAGCAGTTCTTC. This translates into CATSDPGTSVTDQQFF.

This rearrangement joins TRBV7-2 to TRBJ1-1; 12 bases map to TRBD1. The CDR3 spans 17 residues. Germline CDR1 SGHTA, CDR2 FQGNSA. V lost 3 bases and J lost 0; bases outside the gene matches: 5. The CDR3 nucleotides are TGTGCCAGCAGCTTTCTGGGACAGGGGGCTCTGAACACTGAAGCTTTCTTT. Its translation is CASSFLGQGALNTEAFF.

The count of this clone is one. This chain links TRBV7-8 with TRBJ2-7, with 7 bases matching TRBD1. The J segment lost 6 bases and the V segment lost 0 bases, leaving 17 bases of the junction unmatched. CDR3 length: 18 residues. In germline, CDR1 is SGHVS, CDR2 FQNEAQ. Here the CDR3 reads CASSLARRQGVRVGEQYF. The DNA for the CDR3 is TGTGCCAGCAGCTTAGCGAGGAGACAGGGCGTAAGGGTTGGCGAGCAGTACTTC.

The chain has TRBV11-1 and TRBJ1-1, with 7 nucleotides matching TRBD1. CDR3 length: 14 amino acids. Looked up from germline, CDR1 is SGHAT and CDR2 is FQDESV (reference sequence). V lost 5 bases to trimming and J lost 1 base; unmatched junction nucleotides: 4. The CDR3: CASSRTGGNTEAFF. CDR3 nucleotides: TGTGCCAGCAGCCGGACAGGAGGGAACACTGAAGCTTTCTTT.

This clone appeared a single time. The chain joins TRBV19 to TRBJ2-5; D uncertain. V lost 4 bases, J lost 2 bases, and 8 bases lay in between. Germline assignment: CDR1 LNHDA and CDR2 SQIVND (reference sequence). CDR3 length: 13 amino acids. In nucleotides, the CDR3 is TGTGCCAGTAGTAGGGCCCTTCAAGAGACCCAGTACTTC. Translating gives CASSRALQETQYF.

The rearrangement links TRBV5-1 to TRBJ2-4, with 8 bases that match TRBD2. CDR3 length: 14 residues. Germline-derived CDR1 and CDR2 are SGHRS and YFSETQ. V was pared by 0 bases and J by 7 bases, with 3 bases of the junction left unmatched. The CDR3: CASSLERGGNIQYF. The CDR3 region has the DNA TGCGCCAGCAGCTTGGAACGCGGGGGGAACATTCAGTACTTC.

This clone was recorded a few times. V is TRBV3-1 (or the pseudogene TRBV3-2) and J is TRBJ1-2; D is undetermined. The V end was cut by 0 bases, the J end by 6 bases, with 8 bases between. The CDR3 runs to 13 residues. The germline V gene has CDR1 LGHDT and CDR2 YNNKEL (reference sequence). As DNA, the CDR3 is TGTGCCAGCAGCCAAGATGGCGGGAATGGCTACACCTTC. As protein: CASSQDGGNGYTF.

The V gene is TRBV5-1, the J gene TRBJ2-2; D may be TRBD2 (6 bases). CDR3 length equals 15 residues. The ends were cut back, 1 base at V and 4 bases at J, with 11 bases in the middle. The V gene's germline CDR1 is SGHRS and CDR2 YFSETQ. CDR3 region: CASSLTSIVTGELFF. The CDR3 bases are TGCGCCAGCAGCTTGACTAGCATCGTCACCGGGGAGCTGTTTTTT.

The chain recombines TRBV10-1 with TRBJ2-5; D is perhaps TRBD1 (6 bases). There are 13 residues in the CDR3. V lost 6 bases and J 0 bases, leaving 8 bases between the germline ends. CDR1 WNHNN and CDR2 SYGVQD come from the germline V gene (reference sequence). Written as DNA, the CDR3 is TGCGCCAGCAGCGGACAGTACCAAGAGACCCAGTACTTC. Its translation is CASSGQYQETQYF.

The chain links TRBV12-3 or TRBV12-4 to TRBJ1-2, with a tentative D call TRBD1 (5 bases). The CDR3 is 13 residues long. With 5 bases removed from V and 8 bases from J, the gap between germline ends came to 15 bases. The CDR3 DNA follows: TGTGCCAGCAGTCAGAGCAGGGTTCTCGGCTACACCTTC. As protein: CASSQSRVLGYTF.

The rearrangement uses TRBV27 and TRBJ1-4; 7 positions agree with TRBD1. V lost 4 bases and J lost 4; bases outside the gene matches: 6. Germline V CDR1 and CDR2: MNHEY, SMNVEV (reference sequence). The CDR3 loop spans 15 amino acids. The CDR3 coding sequence is TGTGCCAGCAGTTCCGGACAGGCCTATAATGAAAAACTGTTTTTT. Protein product: CASSSGQAYNEKLFF. Drawing the rest from reference TRBV27 and TRBJ1-4, the complete variable domain is EAQVTQNPRYLITVTGKKLTVTCSQNMNHEYMSWYRQDPGLGLRQIYYSMNVEVTDKGDVPEGYKVSRKEKRNFPLILESPSPNQTSLYFCASSSGQAYNEKLFFGSGTQLSVL.

The V gene is TRBV2, the J gene TRBJ2-1, with 14 positions matching TRBD2. Trimming removed 6 bases from V and 8 bases from J; junction bases left unmatched: 6. The CDR3 runs 15 residues. The germline V gene encodes CDR1 SNHLY and CDR2 FYNNEI. The CDR3 sequence: CASRPGLAGVHEQFF. Written as DNA, the CDR3 is TGTGCCAGCAGACCGGGACTAGCGGGAGTTCATGAGCAGTTCTTC. The complete variable domain, with remaining parts taken from reference TRBV2 and TRBJ2-1, reads EPEVTQTPSHQVTQMGQEVILRCVPISNHLYFYWYRQILGQKVEFLVSFYNNEISEKSEIFDDQFSVERPDGSNFTLKIRSTKLEDSAMYFCASRPGLAGVHEQFFGPGTRLTVL.